A selection of T cell receptor beta chains follows, all from one sample in a study of T cells after yellow fever vaccination. MiXCR, run by TCRdb on the 5' RACE reads, gives a single entry per CDR3 protein. The sample includes hundreds of thousands of distinct CDR3 sequences, around 12% of them seen just once. The sample in question was PBMCs, obtained on the day of the yellow fever booster vaccination. These receptors all come from a man in his thirties or forties who received the YFV17D yellow fever vaccine. Each CDR3 is given with its conserved first and last residue. Only part of the rows carry a size: once, few, many, or a class if the clone is expanded.

TRBV7-9	TRBJ1-6	few	CASSLGDSNNSPLHF
TRBV6-2/TRBV6-3	TRBJ2-7	many	CASSYRTSGKELYEQYF
TRBV5-1	TRBJ2-2	NA	CASSAGPTAANTGELFF
TRBV5-1	TRBJ2-7	NA	CASSPYKLSGSYEQYF
TRBV6-1	TRBJ2-7	NA	CASKGTGTSGEQYF
TRBV5-1	TRBJ2-5	few	CASSLAGDRAQETQYF
TRBV30	TRBJ2-3	few	CAWSKLVTDTQYF
TRBV24-1	TRBJ2-3	few	CATSRGGSTDTQYF
TRBV20-1	TRBJ2-1	few	CSARWQVVRDEQFF
TRBV5-1	TRBJ2-7	many	CASSSGQGSYEQYF
TRBV15	TRBJ1-5	few	CATGYSNQPQHF
TRBV18	TRBJ2-7	few	CASSQPGTLYF
TRBV6-5	TRBJ2-7	few	CASSSCIRTSDCEQYF
TRBV7-8	TRBJ2-7	NA	CASSISGGPAYEQYF
TRBV19	TRBJ2-1	NA	CASSIGLAGGFYNEQFF
TRBV6-1	TRBJ2-3	NA	CASTRGSLFGDTQYF
TRBV29-1	TRBJ2-6	few	CSVRGRDLSSGANVLTF